This T cell receptor beta chain was identified in a study of T cell repertoires in cytomegalovirus infection. The wider study: HLA-B-restricted CMV epitopes that are well studied were used alongside recently identified HLA-C-restricted ones. Whole-study findings and limits: There were HLA-C-restricted CMV-specific TCR beta clonotypes dominating the ex vivo response.

The sample holds many counts of this clonotype. The antigen is undetermined. Each CDR3 protein gets one entry after TCRdb re-called the reads with MiXCR. The sample includes around 300,000 distinct CDR3 sequences, around 20% of them seen just once. With 3 bases removed from V and 7 bases from J, the gap between germline ends came to 14 bases. The CDR3 sequence is 14 residues long. Germline assignment: CDR1 SGHTA and CDR2 FQGNSA. The chain links TRBV7-2 to TRBJ2-3; possible D gene TRBD2, 6 bases. The sample consisted of cultured PBMCs, taken from culture after CMV antigen stimulation. This clonotype was sampled from a human donor in good health (CMV status not recorded). Some clones in this sample may be carry-over from other donors' samples. CDR3 region: CASSLNGRGNTQYF. Written as DNA, the CDR3 is TGTGCCAGCAGCTTGAACGGGAGAGGGAATACGCAGTATTTT.